This TCR beta chain comes out of a study of blood T cells in healthy people across ages. Next came a second PCR, run for 7 to 11 cycles, which used a sample-barcoded 5' primer along with a J-beta primer mix. TCRdb recomputed calls from the 5' RACE reads with MiXCR, one row per CDR3 protein. The sample lists approximately 960,000 distinct CDR3 sequences; about 28% were seen once. V gave up 1 base and J gave up 8 bases, with 17 bases separating them. CDR1 SGHTA and CDR2 FQGNSA come from the germline V gene. This CDR3 spans 15 amino acids. This clonotype was seen repeatedly, ten times or more. The same sample was also used in a study of T cells of mothers and their children. From that second work: cDNA synthesis used all extracted RNA, 1.5 ug per 15 ul. The study obtained over 9.5 million TCR beta CDR3 reads per mother and a few million per child. Unrelated pairs and related pairs have their TCR recombination output shaped similarly by thymic selection.

This receptor was taken from a middle-aged woman in good health. The chain uses TRBV7-2 and TRBJ1-2; maybe TRBD1 (6 bases). Material for sequencing was blood. CDR3: CASSLDRTQGRGYTF. DNA of the CDR3: TGTGCCAGCAGCTTAGATCGTACGCAGGGGAGAGGCTACACCTTC. The entire variable domain, with the rest obtained from reference TRBV7-2 and TRBJ1-2, is as follows: GAGVSQSPSNKVTEKGKDVELRCDPISGHTALYWYRQSLGQGLEFLIYFQGNSAPDKSGLPSDRFSAERTGGSVSTLTIQRTQQEDSAVYLCASSLDRTQGRGYTFGSGTRLTVV.